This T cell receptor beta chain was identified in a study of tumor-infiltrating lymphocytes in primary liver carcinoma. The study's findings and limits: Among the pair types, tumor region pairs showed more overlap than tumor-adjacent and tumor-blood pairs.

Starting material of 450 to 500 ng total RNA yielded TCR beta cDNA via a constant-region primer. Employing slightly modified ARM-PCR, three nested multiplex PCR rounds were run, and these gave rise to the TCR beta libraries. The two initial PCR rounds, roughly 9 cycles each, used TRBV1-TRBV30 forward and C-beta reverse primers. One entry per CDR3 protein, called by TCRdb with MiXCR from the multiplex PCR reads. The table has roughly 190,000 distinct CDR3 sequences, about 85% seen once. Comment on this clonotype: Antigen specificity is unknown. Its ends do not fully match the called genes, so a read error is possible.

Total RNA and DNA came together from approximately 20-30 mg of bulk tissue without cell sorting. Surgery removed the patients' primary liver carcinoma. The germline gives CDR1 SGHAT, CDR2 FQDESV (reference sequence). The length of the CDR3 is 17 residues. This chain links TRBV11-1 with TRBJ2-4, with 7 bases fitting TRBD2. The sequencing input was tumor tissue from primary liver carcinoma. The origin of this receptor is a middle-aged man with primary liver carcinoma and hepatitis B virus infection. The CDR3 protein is CTSSIPGTSGTKNIQYF. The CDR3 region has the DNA TGTACCAGTAGCATTCCCGGGACCAGCGGGACCAAAAACATTCAGTACTTC. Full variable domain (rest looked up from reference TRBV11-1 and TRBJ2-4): EAEVAQSPRYKITEKSQAVAFWCDPISGHATLYWYRQILGQGPELLVQFQDESVVDDSQLPKDRFSAERLKGVDSTLKIQPAELGDSAMYLCTSSIPGTSGTKNIQYFGAGTRLSVL.